Listed here are 32 T cell receptor beta chains from one sample, sequenced in a study of Graves' ophthalmopathy and Graves' hyperthyroidism. Amplification from RNA transcripts yielded the TCR beta CDR3 regions. RT-PCR in the first round used HTBI primers; a second-round multiplex PCR followed. MiXCR, applied by TCRdb to the multiplex PCR reads, yields one record per CDR3 protein. The data contain around 470,000 distinct CDR3 sequences, over 13% of them singletons. Sequenced sample: blood. The receptors were sampled from a woman aged 25 to 39 with Graves' ophthalmopathy.

This clonotype was seen ten or more times. This rearrangement joins TRBV10-3 to TRBJ2-2; TRBD1 agrees at 9 bases. With V trimmed by 2 bases and J by 4 bases, 5 bases remained unmatched. From germline, CDR1 is ENHRY and CDR2 SYGVKD. This CDR3 has 16 residues. The CDR3 reads CAISERGTGPTGELFF. CDR3 nucleotide sequence: TGTGCCATCAGTGAGCGCGGGACAGGGCCCACCGGGGAGCTGTTTTTT.

This clonotype occurred many times. The rearrangement links TRBV18 to TRBJ1-1; TRBD1 agrees at 10 bases. Germline CDR1 KGHSH, CDR2 LQKENI. This CDR3 has 14 amino acids. Trimming removed 8 bases from V and 5 bases from J; junction bases left unmatched: 8. The CDR3 sequence is CASLETGGLTEAFF. CDR3 DNA: TGTGCCAGCCTCGAGACAGGGGGCTTGACTGAAGCTTTCTTT.

This clonotype appeared many times. V usage is TRBV2 and J usage is TRBJ1-1; D is uncertain. The CDR3 has 14 amino acids. In germline, CDR1 is SNHLY, CDR2 FYNNEI. The V gene lost 5 bases and the J gene lost 1 base, with 11 bases spanning the gap. The CDR3 here is CASSPRARNTEAFF. DNA for the CDR3: TGTGCCAGCAGTCCCCGGGCCCGGAACACTGAAGCTTTCTTT.

V is TRBV12-3 or TRBV12-4 and J is TRBJ1-2; D is unresolved. Trimming removed 6 bases at V and 4 bases at J, with 9 bases between. The CDR3 totals 12 residues. DNA of the CDR3: TGTGCCAGCAGCAACGGTCCCTATGGCTACACCTTC. Translation: CASSNGPYGYTF.

V gene TRBV19 combines with J gene TRBJ2-5, with 9 nucleotides matching TRBD1. In germline, CDR1 is LNHDA, CDR2 SQIVND (reference sequence). The V and J ends lost 3 bases and 2 bases, in that order; junction bases with no gene match: 4. CDR3 length: 15 residues. The chain's CDR3 is CASSIRTGDQETQYF. CDR3 nucleotide sequence: TGTGCCAGTAGTATCCGGACAGGGGATCAAGAGACCCAGTACTTC.

In this sample, this clonotype turned up many times. The V and J genes are TRBV2 and TRBJ1-1; D is unclear. Germline values: CDR1 SNHLY, CDR2 FYNNEI. This CDR3 is built from 15 residues. Trimming cost V 2 bases and J 1 base, with 11 bases left between them. The CDR3 loop reads CASSELVSKNTEAFF. CDR3 coding DNA: TGTGCCAGCAGTGAATTAGTCAGTAAGAACACTGAAGCTTTCTTT. The full variable domain, with the rest looked up from reference TRBV2 and TRBJ1-1, is EPEVTQTPSHQVTQMGQEVILRCVPISNHLYFYWYRQILGQKVEFLVSFYNNEISEKSEIFDDQFSVERPDGSNFTLKIRSTKLEDSAMYFCASSELVSKNTEAFFGQGTRLTVV.

The chain employs TRBV6-2 or TRBV6-3 and TRBJ1-5; D is undetermined. Germline assignment: CDR1 MNHEY and CDR2 SVGEGT. The CDR3 extends over 15 amino acids. V was shortened by 5 bases and J by 7 bases, with 18 bases between the two germline ends. CDR3 residues: CASSPLSGIKQPQHF. The CDR3, as DNA: TGTGCCAGCAGTCCGTTGAGTGGCATCAAACAGCCCCAGCATTTT.

The chain has TRBV11-1 and TRBJ2-2; D not resolved. Deletions cut 2 bases from V and 1 base from J, with 11 bases between. Germline V gene data show CDR1 as SGHAT and CDR2 as FQDESV (reference sequence). The CDR3 has 16 amino acids. CDR3 residues: CASSLIPAENTGELFF. The CDR3 coding sequence is TGTGCCAGCAGCTTAATTCCGGCAGAGAACACCGGGGAGCTGTTTTTT.

The chain employs TRBV6-1 and TRBJ2-2; 9 positions match TRBD2. CDR3 length equals 15 residues. Germline CDR1 and CDR2: MNHNS and SASEGT. V gave up 6 bases and J gave up 6 bases; unmatched junction bases: 8. The CDR3 DNA is TGTGCCAGCAGATTTAGCGGGAGTGGACCCGGGGAGCTGTTTTTT. It translates to CASRFSGSGPGELFF.

This clonotype appeared many times. The rearrangement links TRBV6-2 or TRBV6-3 to TRBJ2-7; 7 positions match TRBD1. The V gene's germline CDR1 is MNHEY and CDR2 SVGEGT. The CDR3 length is 14 residues. V was pared by 5 bases and J by 6 bases, with 10 bases of the junction left unmatched. CDR3 protein: CASSPTGLGGEQYF. CDR3 bases: TGTGCCAGCAGTCCGACAGGGTTAGGTGGCGAGCAGTACTTC.

This clonotype was counted at least ten times. The genes are TRBV15 and TRBJ1-2; weak D call: TRBD1 (5 bases). V shed 1 base and J shed 8 bases, with 11 bases lying between them. The CDR3 runs to 13 residues. The germline V gene encodes CDR1 LNHNV and CDR2 YYDKDF (reference sequence). CDR3 bases: TGTGCCACCAGCAGAGGGGACGGAAAGGGCTACACCTTC. Translation: CATSRGDGKGYTF.

This clonotype was detected many times. This chain uses TRBV6-1 with TRBJ1-1; no definite D call. The CDR3 covers 12 residues. The V gene's germline CDR1 is MNHNS and CDR2 SASEGT. V shed 4 bases and J shed 11 bases, with 14 bases lying between them. The CDR3 loop reads CASSADLIRAFF. Written as DNA, the CDR3 is TGTGCCAGCAGTGCGGACCTAATCCGGGCTTTCTTT.

There are many counts of this clonotype. The chain joins TRBV19 to TRBJ2-7; 7 nucleotides align to TRBD1. This CDR3 region has 15 residues. V dropped 7 bases and J dropped 0; count of bases not matched to a gene: 9. The germline V gene encodes CDR1 LNHDA and CDR2 SQIVND (reference sequence). The CDR3, as DNA: TGTGCCAGTAAGAGGAAGTGGGACAGCTCCTACGAGCAGTACTTC. It codes for CASKRKWDSSYEQYF. Based on the CDR3 plus reference TRBV19 and TRBJ2-7, the full variable domain is DGGITQSPKYLFRKEGQNVTLSCEQNLNHDAMYWYRQDPGQGLRLIYYSQIVNDFQKGDIAEGYSVSREKKESFPLTVTSAQKNPTAFYLCASKRKWDSSYEQYFGPGTRLTVT.

The chain couples TRBV30 to TRBJ2-2, with 7 nucleotides matching TRBD1. Looked up from germline, CDR1 is GTSNPN and CDR2 is SVGIG (reference sequence). The CDR3 contains 15 residues. Trimming removed 5 bases from V and 5 bases from J; junction bases left unmatched: 11. CDR3 nucleotides: TGTGCCTGGCACTCAGGGACAGACCCTACCGGGGAGCTGTTTTTT. This gives the protein CAWHSGTDPTGELFF.

This clonotype was seen repeatedly, ten times or more. V usage is TRBV28 and J usage is TRBJ2-7; 10 bases map to TRBD1. The junction had 3 bases not matched to a gene; V was cut back by 0 bases and J by 4 bases. CDR1 and CDR2 (germline): MDHEN, SYDVKM. This CDR3 is built from 15 residues. The CDR3 DNA follows: TGTGCCAGCAGTTTATGGACAGGGGGCCAGTACGAGCAGTACTTC. This gives the protein CASSLWTGGQYEQYF. The complete variable domain, with remaining parts taken from reference TRBV28 and TRBJ2-7, reads DVKVTQSSRYLVKRTGEKVFLECVQDMDHENMFWYRQDPGLGLRLIYFSYDVKMKEKGDIPEGYSVSREKKERFSLILESASTNQTSMYLCASSLWTGGQYEQYFGPGTRLTVT.

Many counts were recorded for this clonotype. The V call is TRBV6-5, the J call TRBJ1-2, with 9 bases matching TRBD1. The germline CDR1 and CDR2 sequences are MNHEY and SVGAGI. J gave up 10 bases and V 0 bases, and 3 bases lay outside the gene matches. The CDR3 sequence is 13 residues long. The CDR3 nucleotides are TGTGCCAGCAGTTACTCCGGGACAGGGCCCTACACCTTC. Protein: CASSYSGTGPYTF.

This clonotype came up a few times. The chain joins TRBV4-1 to TRBJ2-7; no reliable D call. Germline CDR1 MGHRA, CDR2 YSYEKL. The CDR3 spans 16 residues. V was pared by 1 base and J by 1 base, with 14 bases between. CDR3 nucleotides: TGCGCCAGCAGCCAAGGCCCGGGTGGTGGGTCCTACGAGCAGTACTTC. This translates into CASSQGPGGGSYEQYF.

The chain employs TRBV5-1 and TRBJ2-2; TRBD2 might be the D (6 bases). This CDR3 region has 15 residues. V was clipped by 4 bases and J by 4 bases, with 14 bases between them. CDR1 and CDR2 (germline): SGHRS, YFSETQ. The CDR3 region is CASSPRSGGTGELFF. Here the CDR3 DNA reads TGCGCCAGCAGCCCCCGTAGCGGAGGCACCGGGGAGCTGTTTTTT.

This clonotype was counted at least ten times. The chain couples TRBV11-2 to TRBJ2-2; D is undetermined. The CDR3 totals 15 residues. Trimming stripped 3 bases from V and 4 bases from J, with 12 bases between. CDR1 and CDR2 (germline): SGHAT, FQNNGV. Written as DNA, the CDR3 is TGTGCCAGCAGCTTCGGTCAAGCCCCCACCGGGGAGCTGTTTTTT. It translates to CASSFGQAPTGELFF.

This clonotype occurred many times. The chain links TRBV6-5 to TRBJ2-7; 10 bases match TRBD1. Germline V CDR1 and CDR2: MNHEY, SVGAGI. The CDR3 totals 14 residues. V was pared by 6 bases and J by 7 bases, with 9 bases of the junction left unmatched. CDR3 coding DNA: TGTGCCAGCAGCCAAGGGACAGGGGCGGAGGAGCAGTACTTC. This encodes CASSQGTGAEEQYF.

This clonotype appeared many times. The chain combines TRBV28 with TRBJ1-2; TRBD1 is a possible D gene (5 bases). The CDR3 loop spans 12 amino acids. V gave up 4 bases and J gave up 10 bases, with 13 bases separating them. CDR1 and CDR2 (germline): MDHEN, SYDVKM. The CDR3 here is CASSSGTWDYTF. In DNA, the CDR3 is TGTGCCAGCAGTTCCGGGACGTGGGACTACACCTTC.

This clonotype has at least ten counts. The V call is TRBV5-1, the J call TRBJ1-1, with a possible D match to TRBD1 (5 bases). The CDR3 consists of 14 residues. Trimming shortened V by 5 bases and J by 11 bases, and 22 bases separated the two germline ends. Germline CDR1 is SGHRS and CDR2 is YFSETQ. CDR3 nucleotides: TGCGCCAGCAGTGGAAGCGGACTTGGGGGGGTCGCTTTCTTT. Residues: CASSGSGLGGVAFF.

Many counts were recorded for this clonotype. The V and J genes are TRBV12-3 or TRBV12-4 and TRBJ2-7; 9 nucleotides align to TRBD1. CDR3 length equals 18 residues. Trimming removed 3 bases from V and 0 bases from J; junction bases left unmatched: 12. The CDR3: CASSFSRTGVPSSYEQYF. CDR3 sequence (DNA): TGTGCCAGCAGTTTTTCCAGGACAGGGGTCCCGAGCTCCTACGAGCAGTACTTC.

There are a few counts of this clonotype. The rearrangement links TRBV9 to TRBJ2-2; 9 nucleotides match TRBD2. J lost 0 bases, V lost 3 bases, and 3 bases had no gene match. The CDR3 is 16 residues long. Germline V gene sequence: CDR1 SGDLS, CDR2 YYNGEE. This chain's CDR3 is CASSGSGSANTGELFF. CDR3 nucleotide sequence: TGTGCCAGCAGCGGTAGCGGGAGCGCGAACACCGGGGAGCTGTTTTTT.

This clonotype was detected ten times or more. The chain links TRBV28 to TRBJ1-6; D not certain. Germline V gene sequence: CDR1 MDHEN, CDR2 SYDVKM. This CDR3 region has 16 residues. Between the trimmed V and J ends, which lost 1 base and 8 bases, there was a span of 15 bases. CDR3 coding DNA: TGTGCCAGCAGTTTATTCGACTCTGGCGGGTATTCACCCCTCCACTTT. Protein: CASSLFDSGGYSPLHF.

The sample holds a few counts of this clonotype. V usage is TRBV5-1 and J usage is TRBJ1-1, with TRBD1 matching over 9 bases. V lost 4 bases to trimming and J lost 5 bases; unmatched junction nucleotides: 3. From germline, CDR1 is SGHRS and CDR2 YFSETQ. The CDR3 extends over 13 amino acids. The CDR3 region has the DNA TGCGCCAGCAGCAACGGACAGGGGACTGAAGCTTTCTTT. This translates into CASSNGQGTEAFF.

The J gene is TRBJ2-2, the V gene TRBV7-8; maybe TRBD1 (6 bases). Deletions cut 5 bases from V and 0 bases from J, with 10 bases between. The CDR3 consists of 15 residues. Germline loops: CDR1 SGHVS, CDR2 FQNEAQ. The CDR3 sequence is CASSPTGSNTGELFF. The CDR3 DNA reads as TGTGCCAGCAGCCCCACAGGGTCGAACACCGGGGAGCTGTTTTTT.

This clonotype came up many times. The chain employs TRBV9 and TRBJ1-5, with D hard to call. Trimming took 1 base from V and 5 from J, leaving 7 bases between them. The CDR3 covers 13 residues. Germline CDR1 SGDLS, CDR2 YYNGEE. The CDR3 sequence: CASSVSPDQPQHF. DNA of the CDR3: TGTGCCAGCAGCGTATCCCCAGATCAGCCCCAGCATTTT.

The sample holds many counts of this clonotype. CDR3 nucleotides: TGCAGCGTTCTTGGCAGACCATACGAGCAGTACTTC. Amino acid sequence: CSVLGRPYEQYF. The rearrangement uses TRBV29-1 and TRBJ2-7; D ambiguous. CDR1 and CDR2 from the germline V gene are SQVTM and ANQGSEA. The CDR3 is made up of 12 amino acids. V was shortened by 5 bases and J by 4 bases, with 12 bases between the two germline ends.

This clonotype was seen a few times. The chain links TRBV29-1 to TRBJ1-1; a possible D gene is TRBD1 (6 bases). V was shortened by 2 bases and J by 1 base, with 11 bases between the two germline ends. There are 14 residues in the CDR3. Germline CDR1 SQVTM, CDR2 ANQGSEA. The CDR3 sequence is CSVELGQTNTEAFF. Written as DNA, the CDR3 is TGCAGCGTTGAACTGGGACAAACGAACACTGAAGCTTTCTTT.

Turning to this clonotype: It may be a read error: a sequence one base away is much more abundant. V gene TRBV10-3 combines with J gene TRBJ2-5; a weak D match, TRBD1 (6 bases). The germline gives CDR1 ENHRY, CDR2 SYGVKD. The germline V and J ends were trimmed by 7 bases and 5 bases, with 17 bases remaining between them. The CDR3 loop spans 14 amino acids. This CDR3 is CAIKGTTRGETQYF. CDR3 nucleotide sequence: TGTGCCATCAAGGGGACAACTAGAGGGGAGACCCAGTACTTC.

The CDR3 region is CAWRTYRGRTEAFF. The DNA for the CDR3 is TGTGCCTGGAGGACTTACAGGGGAAGAACTGAAGCTTTCTTT. J is TRBJ1-1 and V is TRBV30; 7 bases are shared with TRBD1. From germline, CDR1 is GTSNPN and CDR2 SVGIG (reference sequence). The ends lost 3 bases at V and 5 bases at J; junction bases unmatched: 9. The CDR3 runs 14 residues.